The TCR beta chain under discussion was sequenced for a study of long-term antiretroviral therapy in people with HIV. General observations from the study: Control repertoires displayed wider CDR3 length ranges than the HIV repertoires.

The authors ran the immunoSEQ assay, v3.0, at survey level. Data came from immunoSEQ multiplex PCR; TCRdb stores just in-frame clones and leaves some out. The table has over 25,000 clones, approximately 90% seen once; the top ten hold approximately 8.3%. Of note for this clone: Its target is unknown.

The CDR3 sequence is 14 residues long. Trimming cost V 4 bases and J 7 bases; bases outside gene matches: 5. The germline V gene encodes CDR1 ENHRY and CDR2 SYGVKD. The source of this sequence is a middle-aged man with HIV. The sequencing here drew on unsorted PBMCs, taken 3.2 years before starting antiretroviral therapy. The V gene is TRBV10-3, the J gene TRBJ1-5; TRBD1 aligns across 9 bases. The CDR3 sequence: CAISGGQGKQPQHF. DNA of the CDR3: TGTGCCATCAGTGGGGGACAGGGTAAGCAGCCCCAGCATTTT.